The 21 T cell receptor beta chains given below trace back to one sample, sequenced in a study of Graves' ophthalmopathy and Graves' hyperthyroidism. As the template, RNA transcripts were used to amplify TCR beta CDR3 regions. RT-PCR with HTBI primers came first, then second-round multiplex PCR. In TCRdb, the multiplex PCR reads were re-called with MiXCR into one record per CDR3 protein. The sample carries over 150,000 distinct CDR3 sequences, over 35% recorded once. The specimen sequenced was peripheral blood. The origin of the receptors is a woman aged 35 to 49 with Graves' ophthalmopathy.

This clonotype appeared many times. The chain links TRBV11-2 to TRBJ2-5, with D perhaps matching TRBD1 or TRBD2 (5 bases each). Trimming stripped 5 bases from V and 5 bases from J, with 18 bases between. The CDR3 sequence is 15 residues long. Looked up from germline, CDR1 is SGHAT and CDR2 is FQNNGV. CDR3 protein: CASSLGTSRWETQYF. The CDR3 DNA reads as TGTGCCAGCAGCCTCGGGACCAGCCGGTGGGAGACCCAGTACTTC.

There are many counts of this clonotype. The genes are TRBV20-1 and TRBJ2-2, with 9 bases fitting TRBD2. The CDR3 sequence is 15 residues long. CDR1 is DFQATT, CDR2 SNEGSKA, per germline (reference sequence). V was pared by 6 bases and J by 3 bases, with 8 bases of the junction left unmatched. CDR3: CSAPAGGADTGELFF. CDR3 DNA: TGCAGTGCCCCTGCGGGGGGGGCGGACACCGGGGAGCTGTTTTTT.

This clonotype showed up many times. The chain is built from TRBV5-1 and TRBJ2-7; D call uncertain. This CDR3 contains 12 residues. Germline CDR1 SGHRS, CDR2 YFSETQ. V lost 4 bases to trimming and J lost 5 bases, with 10 bases between them. CDR3 sequence reads: CASSLGVNEQYF. The DNA of the CDR3 is TGCGCCAGCAGCCTGGGCGTGAACGAGCAGTACTTC.

This clonotype was seen ten or more times. This chain links TRBV28 with TRBJ1-1, with no clear D. Germline V gene lookup returns CDR1 MDHEN and CDR2 SYDVKM. Trimming left V 8 bases short and J 5 bases short, with 15 bases between. This CDR3 contains 13 residues. CDR3: CASYKRLGTEAFF. The CDR3 DNA sequence: TGTGCCAGCTATAAAAGGTTAGGGACTGAAGCTTTCTTT.

This clonotype has ten or more counts. The chain carries TRBV12-5 and TRBJ1-1, with TRBD1 as a possible D gene (5 bases). This CDR3 contains 16 residues. Germline CDR1 is LGHNT and CDR2 is FRNRAP. V lost 0 bases to trimming and J lost 6 bases, with 17 bases between them. The CDR3 coding sequence is TGTGCTAGTGGTTTGGTACCCGGGACCTGGCTGGCTGAAGCTTTCTTT. It is translated as CASGLVPGTWLAEAFF.

This clonotype was detected ten times or more. The rearrangement joins TRBV12-5 to TRBJ2-4; 9 bases agree with TRBD1. From germline, CDR1 is LGHNT and CDR2 FRNRAP. Losses at the gene ends were 3 bases for V and 0 bases for J; bases not matched to a gene: 15. The CDR3 sequence is 20 residues long. CDR3 sequence reads: CASGFYPGDRELIAKNIQYF. Here the CDR3 DNA reads TGTGCTAGTGGTTTTTACCCAGGGGACAGGGAACTTATAGCCAAAAACATTCAGTACTTC.

This clonotype was counted a single time. J is TRBJ1-5 and V is TRBV7-4, with 9 positions matching TRBD1. The CDR3 is 14 residues long. Germline CDR1 SGHVT, CDR2 SQSDAQ. V lost 1 base and J lost 11; bases outside the gene matches: 6. CDR3 loop: CASSLDRGPGAQHF. The DNA of the CDR3 is TGTGCCAGCAGCTTAGACAGGGGGCCCGGAGCCCAGCATTTT.

The V call is TRBV11-3, the J call TRBJ2-7; the D gene is possibly TRBD1 (5 bases). V was cut by 0 bases and J by 6 bases, with 12 bases left in between. Germline V lookup: CDR1 SGHNT, CDR2 YENEEA. This CDR3 is 14 amino acids long. The CDR3 DNA is TGTGCCAGCAGCTTAGATGGGGCAGACCTCGAGCAGTACTTC. This gives the protein CASSLDGADLEQYF.

This clonotype was counted many times. This chain links TRBV6-5 with TRBJ2-7, with D maybe TRBD1 (7 bases). Germline-derived CDR1 and CDR2 are MNHEY and SVGAGI. V was pared by 4 bases and J by 1 base, with 20 bases between. This CDR3 is 17 amino acids long. CDR3 nucleotide sequence: TGTGCCAGCAGTTTGGTCAAAACGACAGGGACTTCCTACGAGCAGTACTTC. This encodes CASSLVKTTGTSYEQYF.

Many counts were recorded for this clonotype. The V call is TRBV11-2, the J call TRBJ1-1; 7 nucleotides align to TRBD1. The length of the CDR3 is 13 residues. After removal of 4 bases from V and 1 base from J, the junction contained 0 bases not matched to a gene. Germline lookup yields CDR1 SGHAT and CDR2 FQNNGV. CDR3 amino acids: CASSWDRNTEAFF. The CDR3 DNA sequence: TGTGCCAGCAGCTGGGACAGGAACACTGAAGCTTTCTTT.

The sample holds many counts of this clonotype. The chain employs TRBV6-1 and TRBJ1-2, with 7 nucleotides matching TRBD1. The germline V gene encodes CDR1 MNHNS and CDR2 SASEGT. V lost 3 bases and J lost 4; bases outside the gene matches: 5. The CDR3 contains 14 residues. CDR3 bases: TGTGCCAGCAGTGAGGGAGGGGGCGTCTATGGCTACACCTTC. This sequence encodes CASSEGGGVYGYTF.

This clonotype was detected many times. The chain uses TRBV18 and TRBJ2-5; D ambiguous. Germline CDR1 KGHSH, CDR2 LQKENI. The V gene lost 1 base and the J gene lost 2 bases, with 11 bases spanning the gap. The CDR3 has 15 residues. For the CDR3, the DNA is TGTGCCAGCTCACCACGTCGGGCACATCAAGAGACCCAGTACTTC. Translation: CASSPRRAHQETQYF.

The rearrangement links TRBV7-9 to TRBJ1-5, with TRBD1 as a possible D gene (6 bases). V lost 1 base and J 5 bases, leaving 12 bases between the germline ends. Germline CDR1 reads SEHNR; CDR2 reads FQNEAQ (reference sequence). The CDR3 consists of 15 residues. CDR3 amino acids: CASSLVGAGDQPQHF. CDR3 coding DNA: TGTGCCAGCAGCTTAGTCGGGGCAGGGGATCAGCCCCAGCATTTT. The variable domain in full, completed from reference TRBV7-9 and TRBJ1-5, reads DTGVSQNPRHKITKRGQNVTFRCDPISEHNRLYWYRQTLGQGPEFLTYFQNEAQLEKSRLLSDRFSAERPKGSFSTLEIQRTEQGDSAMYLCASSLVGAGDQPQHFGDGTRLSIL.

This chain links TRBV12-3 or TRBV12-4 with TRBJ1-5; D is possibly TRBD1 (6 bases). CDR3 length equals 14 residues. The germline V and J ends were trimmed by 5 bases and 6 bases, with 14 bases remaining between them. The chain's CDR3 is CASSVQGWGQPQHF. The CDR3, as DNA: TGTGCCAGCAGTGTTCAGGGGTGGGGTCAGCCCCAGCATTTT.

Ten or more counts support this clonotype. The chain has TRBV6-1 and TRBJ2-5, with D perhaps matching TRBD1 (6 bases). V was cut by 7 bases and J by 4 bases, with 16 bases left in between. Germline-derived CDR1 and CDR2 are MNHNS and SASEGT. This CDR3 has 14 residues. The CDR3 protein is CASKRRGLLETQYF. The CDR3 coding sequence is TGTGCCAGCAAGAGAAGGGGGTTATTAGAGACCCAGTACTTC.

This chain connects TRBV7-2 to TRBJ2-7; D uncertain. Germline lookup yields CDR1 SGHTA and CDR2 FQGNSA. This CDR3 is 12 amino acids long. V lost 1 base to trimming and J lost 7 bases, with 8 bases between them. CDR3 region: CASSLVGLEQYF. In DNA form, the CDR3 reads TGTGCCAGCAGCTTAGTAGGGTTAGAGCAGTACTTC.

CDR3 in amino acids: CASNRDSGTSGTTDTQYF. DNA for the CDR3: TGTGCCAGCAATCGAGATTCGGGGACTAGCGGGACCACAGATACGCAGTATTTT. The V gene is TRBV6-2 or TRBV6-3, the J gene TRBJ2-3; 13 nucleotides match TRBD2. Germline V CDR1 and CDR2: MNHEY, SVGEGT. The length of the CDR3 is 18 residues. V dropped 7 bases and J dropped 2; count of bases not matched to a gene: 12.

The chain links TRBV7-8 to TRBJ1-1, with 7 bases aligning to TRBD1. Trimming cost V 3 bases and J 2 bases; bases outside gene matches: 6. Germline CDR1 and CDR2: SGHVS and FQNEAQ. The length of the CDR3 is 15 residues. The DNA for the CDR3 is TGTGCCAGCAGCTTTAACAGGGGCAGTAACACTGAAGCTTTCTTT. Translated, it gives CASSFNRGSNTEAFF.

This clonotype was detected ten times or more. The chain combines TRBV7-9 with TRBJ1-1, with 7 positions matching TRBD1. The CDR3 extends over 12 amino acids. Trimming at V came to 5 bases and at J to 9 bases, leaving 6 bases not matched to a gene. Germline loops: CDR1 SEHNR, CDR2 FQNEAQ (reference sequence). The CDR3 region has the DNA TGTGCCAGCAGCGCGACAGGGCCCCAAGCTTTCTTT. It codes for CASSATGPQAFF.

The rearrangement links TRBV7-2 to TRBJ1-2; a possible D gene is TRBD1 (6 bases). CDR3 size: 15 residues. The V and J ends lost 5 bases and 2 bases respectively, with 15 bases between them. CDR1 and CDR2 from the germline V gene are SGHTA and FQGNSA. CDR3 in amino acids: CASSPGVHRNYGYTF. The DNA for the CDR3 is TGTGCCAGCAGCCCAGGGGTTCACAGGAACTATGGCTACACCTTC.

V usage is TRBV7-2 and J usage is TRBJ2-5; perhaps TRBD2 as D (8 bases). This CDR3 region has 14 residues. The germline V gene has CDR1 SGHTA and CDR2 FQGNSA. Trimming pared 4 bases from V and 5 bases from J, leaving 14 bases between. In DNA, the CDR3 is TGTGCCAGCAGCTCCTTAGCGGGACAGGAGACCCAGTACTTC. Its protein is CASSSLAGQETQYF. The complete variable domain, with remaining parts taken from reference TRBV7-2 and TRBJ2-5, reads GAGVSQSPSNKVTEKGKDVELRCDPISGHTALYWYRQSLGQGLEFLIYFQGNSAPDKSGLPSDRFSAERTGGSVSTLTIQRTQQEDSAVYLCASSSLAGQETQYFGPGTRLLVL.